The rows below give T cell receptor beta chains drawn from one sample of a study of CD8 T cells in Susac syndrome. One entry per CDR3 protein results from TCRdb running MiXCR on the immunoSEQ multiplex PCR reads. The table has 75,000 to 95,000 distinct CDR3 sequences, approximately 96% seen once. The specimen sequenced was CD8+ T cells from PBMCs. The receptors originated from a human donor with Susac syndrome. CDR3s include the opening cysteine and the closing phenylalanine or tryptophan. Fields, in order: J gene, D gene, clone size, V gene, CDR3 protein, CDR3 DNA. D genes are given only for firm matches. Part of the rows lack a size; the others show once, few, many or a class for expanded clones.

TRBJ1-2 | NA | NA | TRBV7-9 | CASSLNRDGYTF | TGTGCCAGCAGCCTAAACAGGGATGGCTACACCTTC
TRBJ2-7 | NA | NA | TRBV5-6 | CASSWGTAEQYF | TGTGCCAGCAGCTGGGGCACGGCGGAGCAGTACTTC
TRBJ2-3 | NA | NA | TRBV5-1 | CASSFGRTSTDTQYF | TGCGCCAGCAGCTTCGGCAGAACCAGCACAGATACGCAGTATTTT
TRBJ2-2 | NA | NA | TRBV29-1 | CSVGGTGANTGELFF | TGCAGCGTGGGGGGGACAGGAGCGAACACCGGGGAGCTGTTTTTT
TRBJ2-1 | NA | NA | TRBV29-1 | CSALTGEVEQFF | TGCAGCGCCCTAACGGGGGAGGTAGAGCAGTTCTTC
TRBJ2-2 | NA | NA | TRBV7-2 | CASSLDPTNTGELFF | TGTGCCAGCAGCTTGGACCCGACGAACACCGGGGAGCTGTTTTTT
TRBJ2-4 | NA | NA | TRBV7-8 | CASSSQNIQYF | TGTGCCAGCAGCTCCCAAAACATTCAGTACTTC
TRBJ2-1 | TRBD2 | NA | TRBV24-1 | CATSAASGIYNEQFF | TGTGCCACCAGTGCTGCTAGCGGGATTTACAATGAGCAGTTCTTC
TRBJ1-5 | NA | NA | TRBV4-3 | CASSPNQGNQPQHF | TGCGCCAGCAGCCCAAATCAGGGCAATCAGCCCCAGCATTTT
TRBJ1-6 | NA | few | TRBV3-1 | CASSLAGGGSPLHF | TGTGCCAGCAGCCTGGCCGGGGGAGGATCACCCCTCCACTTT
TRBJ1-5 | NA | NA | TRBV28 | CASSKYQPQHF | TGTGCCAGCAGTAAATACCAGCCCCAGCATTTT
TRBJ1-6 | NA | NA | TRBV30 | CAWSVGGMASPLHF | TGTGCCTGGAGTGTGGGGGGAATGGCCTCACCCCTCCACTTT
TRBJ1-2 | TRBD1 | NA | TRBV29-1 | CSAGTGGTVFEGYTF | TGCAGCGCTGGGACAGGGGGGACGGTTTTTGAGGGCTACACCTTC
TRBJ1-4 | NA | NA | TRBV7-2 | CASSLSGAGNEKLFF | TGTGCCAGCAGCTTATCAGGGGCGGGTAATGAAAAACTGTTTTTT
TRBJ2-7 | NA | NA | TRBV7-9 | CASSLDVTYEQYF | TGTGCCAGCAGCTTAGACGTTACCTACGAGCAGTACTTC
TRBJ2-2 | NA | NA | TRBV5-1 | CASSWSANTGELFF | TGCGCCAGCAGCTGGAGCGCGAACACCGGGGAGCTGTTTTTT
TRBJ1-5 | NA | NA | TRBV4-2 | CASSQVGGGNNQPQHF | TGTGCCAGCAGCCAAGTCGGAGGGGGTAACAATCAGCCCCAGCATTTT
TRBJ2-7 | TRBD1 | NA | TRBV20-1 | CSARVGDRAYEQYF | TGCAGTGCTAGAGTTGGGGACAGGGCCTACGAGCAGTACTTC
TRBJ2-7 | TRBD1 | NA | TRBV6-2/TRBV6-3 | CATIRGTATSYEQYF | TGTGCCACCATCAGAGGGACAGCCACTTCCTACGAGCAGTACTTC
TRBJ1-1 | TRBD1 | NA | TRBV7-2 | CASSPLGQVTEAFF | TGTGCCAGCAGCCCCTTGGGACAGGTCACTGAAGCTTTCTTT
TRBJ2-3 | NA | NA | TRBV12-3/TRBV12-4 | CASSLDITDTQYF | TGTGCCAGCAGTTTGGACATCACAGATACGCAGTATTTT
TRBJ1-6 | NA | NA | TRBV6-2/TRBV6-3 | CASSPQSSNSPLHF | TGTGCCAGCAGTCCCCAGAGCTCGAATTCACCCCTCCACTTT
TRBJ1-5 | TRBD1 | NA | TRBV20-1 | CSVRQGSNQPQHF | TGCAGTGTTCGACAGGGGAGCAATCAGCCCCAGCATTTT
TRBJ1-1 | TRBD1 | NA | TRBV27 | CASSKDRANTEAFF | TGTGCCAGCAGCAAGGACAGGGCCAACACTGAAGCTTTCTTT
TRBJ2-3 | NA | NA | TRBV27 | CASNEGVSSTDTQYF | TGTGCCAGCAACGAGGGGGTTTCTAGCACAGATACGCAGTATTTT